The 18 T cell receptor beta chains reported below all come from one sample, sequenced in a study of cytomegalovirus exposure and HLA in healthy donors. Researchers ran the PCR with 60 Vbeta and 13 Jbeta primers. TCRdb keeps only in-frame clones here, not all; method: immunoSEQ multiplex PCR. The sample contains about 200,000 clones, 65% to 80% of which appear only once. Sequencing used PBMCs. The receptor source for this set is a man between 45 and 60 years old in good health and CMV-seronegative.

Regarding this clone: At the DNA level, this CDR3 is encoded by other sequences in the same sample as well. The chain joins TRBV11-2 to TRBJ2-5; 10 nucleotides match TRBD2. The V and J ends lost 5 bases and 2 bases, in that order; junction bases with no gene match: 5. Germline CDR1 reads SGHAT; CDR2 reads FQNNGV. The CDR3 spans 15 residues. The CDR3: CASSPGTSDQETQYF. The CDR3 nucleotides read TGTGCCAGCAGCCCCGGGACTAGCGATCAAGAGACCCAGTACTTC.

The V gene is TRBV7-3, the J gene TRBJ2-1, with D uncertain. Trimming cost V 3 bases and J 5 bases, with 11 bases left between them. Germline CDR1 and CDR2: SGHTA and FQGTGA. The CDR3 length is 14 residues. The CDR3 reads CASSLTFGDNEQFF. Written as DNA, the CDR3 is TGTGCCAGCAGCTTGACTTTTGGAGACAATGAGCAGTTCTTC.

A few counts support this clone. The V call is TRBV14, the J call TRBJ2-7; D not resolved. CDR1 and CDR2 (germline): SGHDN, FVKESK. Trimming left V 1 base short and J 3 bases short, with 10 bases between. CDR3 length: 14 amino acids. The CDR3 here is CASSQAGENYEQYF. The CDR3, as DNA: TGTGCCAGCAGCCAAGCAGGCGAGAACTACGAGCAGTACTTC.

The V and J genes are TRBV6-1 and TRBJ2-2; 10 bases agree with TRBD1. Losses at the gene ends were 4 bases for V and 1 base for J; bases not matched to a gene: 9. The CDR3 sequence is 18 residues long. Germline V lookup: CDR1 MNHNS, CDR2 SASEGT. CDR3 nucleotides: TGTGCCAGCAGTGCATCAACCTGGGACAGGGGGAACACCGGGGAGCTGTTTTTT. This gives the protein CASSASTWDRGNTGELFF.

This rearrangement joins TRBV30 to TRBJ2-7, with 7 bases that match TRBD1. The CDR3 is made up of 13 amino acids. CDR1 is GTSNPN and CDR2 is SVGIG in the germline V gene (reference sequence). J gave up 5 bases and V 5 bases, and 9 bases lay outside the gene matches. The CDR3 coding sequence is TGTGCCTGGGGTCCAGGGGGAATACACGAGCAGTACTTC. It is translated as CAWGPGGIHEQYF.

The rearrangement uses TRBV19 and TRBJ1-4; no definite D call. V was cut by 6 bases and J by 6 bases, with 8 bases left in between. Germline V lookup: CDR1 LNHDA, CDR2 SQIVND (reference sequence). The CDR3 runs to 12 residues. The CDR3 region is CASRRPDEKLFF. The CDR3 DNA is TGTGCCAGTAGGCGTCCCGATGAAAAACTGTTTTTT. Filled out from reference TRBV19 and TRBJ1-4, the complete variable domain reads DGGITQSPKYLFRKEGQNVTLSCEQNLNHDAMYWYRQDPGQGLRLIYYSQIVNDFQKGDIAEGYSVSREKKESFPLTVTSAQKNPTAFYLCASRRPDEKLFFGSGTQLSVL.

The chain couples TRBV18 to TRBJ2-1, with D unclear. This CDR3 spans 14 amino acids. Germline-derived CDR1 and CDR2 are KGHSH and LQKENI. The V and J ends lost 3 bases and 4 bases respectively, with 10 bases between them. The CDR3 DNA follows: TGTGCCAGCTCACCTGCTGCGGAGTACAATGAGCAGTTCTTC. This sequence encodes CASSPAAEYNEQFF. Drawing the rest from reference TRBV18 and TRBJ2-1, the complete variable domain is NAGVMQNPRHLVRRRGQEARLRCSPMKGHSHVYWYRQLPEEGLKFMVYLQKENIIDESGMPKERFSAEFPKEGPSILRIQQVVRGDSAAYFCASSPAAEYNEQFFGPGTRLTVL.

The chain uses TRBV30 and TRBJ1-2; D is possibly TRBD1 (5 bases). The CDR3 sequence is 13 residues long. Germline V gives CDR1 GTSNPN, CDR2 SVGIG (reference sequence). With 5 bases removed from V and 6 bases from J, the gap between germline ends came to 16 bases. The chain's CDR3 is CAWGAGRENGYTF. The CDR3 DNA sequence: TGTGCCTGGGGGGCGGGAAGAGAGAATGGCTACACCTTC.

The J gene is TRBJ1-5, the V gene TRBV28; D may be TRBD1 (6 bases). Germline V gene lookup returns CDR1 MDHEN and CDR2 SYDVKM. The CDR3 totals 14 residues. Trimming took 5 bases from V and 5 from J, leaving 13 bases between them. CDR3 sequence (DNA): TGTGCCAGCAGTCCCCACGGGGGGCATCAGCCCCAGCATTTT. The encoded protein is CASSPHGGHQPQHF. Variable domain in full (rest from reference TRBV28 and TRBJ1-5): DVKVTQSSRYLVKRTGEKVFLECVQDMDHENMFWYRQDPGLGLRLIYFSYDVKMKEKGDIPEGYSVSREKKERFSLILESASTNQTSMYLCASSPHGGHQPQHFGDGTRLSIL.

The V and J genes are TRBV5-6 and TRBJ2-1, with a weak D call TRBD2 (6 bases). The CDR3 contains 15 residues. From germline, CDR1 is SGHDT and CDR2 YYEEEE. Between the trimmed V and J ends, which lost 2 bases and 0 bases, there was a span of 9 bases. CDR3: CASSFGGTSYNEQFF. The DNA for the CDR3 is TGTGCCAGCAGCTTCGGCGGGACCTCCTACAATGAGCAGTTCTTC.

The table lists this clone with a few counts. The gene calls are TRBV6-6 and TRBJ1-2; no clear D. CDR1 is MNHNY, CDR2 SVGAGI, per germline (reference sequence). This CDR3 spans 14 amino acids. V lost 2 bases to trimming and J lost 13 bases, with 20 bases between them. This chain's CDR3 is CASSYEPAANGCTF. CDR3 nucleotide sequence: TGTGCCAGCAGTTACGAGCCGGCGGCCAATGGGTGCACCTTC.

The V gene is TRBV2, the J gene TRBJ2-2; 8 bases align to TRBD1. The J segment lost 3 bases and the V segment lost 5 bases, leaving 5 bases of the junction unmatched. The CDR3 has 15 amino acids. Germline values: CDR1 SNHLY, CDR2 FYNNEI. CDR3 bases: TGTGCCAGCAGTCACGACAGGGGTGACACCGGGGAGCTGTTTTTT. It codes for CASSHDRGDTGELFF.

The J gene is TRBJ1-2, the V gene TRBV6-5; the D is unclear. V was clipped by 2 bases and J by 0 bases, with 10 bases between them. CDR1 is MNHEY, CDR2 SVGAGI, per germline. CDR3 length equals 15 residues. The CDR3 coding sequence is TGTGCCAGCAGTTACGGAGGAACTGCTAACTATGGCTACACCTTC. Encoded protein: CASSYGGTANYGYTF.

The CDR3 sequence: CASSLTPGSYNEQFF. CDR3 sequence (DNA): TGTGCCAGCTCACTCACCCCAGGCTCCTACAATGAGCAGTTCTTC. This sequence joins TRBV18 and TRBJ2-1; D ambiguous. Germline V gene sequence: CDR1 KGHSH, CDR2 LQKENI. The germline V and J ends were trimmed by 4 bases and 0 bases, with 10 bases remaining between them. This CDR3 is 15 amino acids long.

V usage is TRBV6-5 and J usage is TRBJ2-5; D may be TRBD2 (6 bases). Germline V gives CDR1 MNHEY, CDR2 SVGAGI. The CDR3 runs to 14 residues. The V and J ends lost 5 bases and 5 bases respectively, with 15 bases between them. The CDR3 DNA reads TGTGCCAGCAGTGAACCGGGGGTCGGGGAGACCCAGTACTTC. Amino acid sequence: CASSEPGVGETQYF.

The CDR3 is CASRNGSTDTQYF. CDR3 in DNA: TGTGCCAGCCGTAACGGGAGCACAGATACGCAGTATTTT. The rearrangement uses TRBV7-2 and TRBJ2-3; unclear D gene. Per the germline V gene, CDR1 is SGHTA and CDR2 is FQGNSA. The V gene lost 8 bases and the J gene lost 0 bases, with 9 bases spanning the gap. The CDR3 totals 13 residues.

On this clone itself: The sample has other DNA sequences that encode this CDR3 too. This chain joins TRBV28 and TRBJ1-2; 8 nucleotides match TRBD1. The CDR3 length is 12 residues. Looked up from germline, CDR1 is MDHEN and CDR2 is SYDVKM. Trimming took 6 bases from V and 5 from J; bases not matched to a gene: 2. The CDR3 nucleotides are TGTGCCAGCAGGACAGGGGTTTATGGCTACACCTTC. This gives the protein CASRTGVYGYTF.

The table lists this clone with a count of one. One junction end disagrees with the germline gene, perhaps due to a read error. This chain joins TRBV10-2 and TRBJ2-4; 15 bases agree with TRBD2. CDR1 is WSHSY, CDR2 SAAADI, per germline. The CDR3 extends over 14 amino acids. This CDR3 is CASSRPGLAGGFHF. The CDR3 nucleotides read TGCGCCAGTTCCCGACCGGGACTAGCGGGAGGCTTTCACTTC.